These 20 T cell receptor beta chains came from one sample sequenced in a study of blood T cell repertoires in COVID-19. Sequenced by immunoSEQ multiplex PCR; TCRdb stores in-frame clones only, minus some. The profile covers around 150,000 clones, with approximately 90% appearing a single time and roughly 2.5% taken by the ten largest. Input material: peripheral blood. The source of these receptors is a human donor with COVID-19, enrolled during active disease. The donor label of this sample is uncertain.

The chain is built from TRBV6-5 and TRBJ2-1, with 8 bases fitting TRBD1. Germline assignment: CDR1 MNHEY and CDR2 SVGAGI. The CDR3 spans 14 residues. The ends lost 10 bases at V and 4 bases at J; junction bases unmatched: 9. CDR3 DNA sequence: TGTGCCACCCCCGACAGGGGTACTTACAATGAGCAGTTCTTC. It translates to CATPDRGTYNEQFF.

The J gene is TRBJ2-4, the V gene TRBV6-1; 10 bases are a match to TRBD1. After removal of 0 bases from V and 1 base from J, the junction contained 15 bases not matched to a gene. The CDR3 covers 21 residues. Germline V CDR1 and CDR2: MNHNS, SASEGT. The CDR3 nucleotides read TGTGCCAGCAGTGAAGCTCCGCGGGACAGGGGATTTATAGGGGCCAAAAACATTCAGTACTTC. It codes for CASSEAPRDRGFIGAKNIQYF.

This clone appeared once. The chain carries TRBV7-9 and TRBJ1-3, with D possibly TRBD1 on 6 matching bases. The CDR3 is 14 amino acids. The germline V gene has CDR1 SEHNR and CDR2 FQNEAQ (reference sequence). The V end was cut by 5 bases, the J end by 7 bases, with 15 bases between. The CDR3 reads CASSEDSGRNTIYF. CDR3 bases: TGTGCCAGCAGCGAGGACAGCGGCAGGAACACCATATATTTT.

The genes are TRBV23-1 and TRBJ2-1; 8 bases agree with TRBD2. TRBV23-1 is placed among ORFs of uncertain function. V trimming: 0 bases; J trimming: 6 bases; junction bases outside the gene matches: 4. The length of the CDR3 is 15 residues. CDR3 coding DNA: TGCGCCAGCAGTCAATCTGGCGGGGGGTTCAATGAGCAGTTCTTC. Its translation: CASSQSGGGFNEQFF.

The genes are TRBV7-9 and TRBJ2-7, with 10 bases matching TRBD2. From germline, CDR1 is SEHNR and CDR2 FQNEAQ (reference sequence). The CDR3 sequence is 14 residues long. The V segment lost 5 bases and the J segment 3 bases; nucleotides outside the gene matches: 4. DNA of the CDR3: TGTGCCAGCAGCATTGCTAGCGGGGGCTACGAGCAGTACTTC. Protein sequence: CASSIASGGYEQYF.

This clone was observed a handful of times. The rearrangement uses TRBV28 and TRBJ1-4; a possible D gene is TRBD1 (6 bases). The V and J ends lost 5 bases and 7 bases respectively, with 17 bases between them. The germline CDR1 and CDR2 sequences are MDHEN and SYDVKM. The CDR3 has 15 residues. The CDR3 reads CASSIDRDIGEKLFF. The CDR3 nucleotides are TGTGCCAGCAGTATAGACCGGGACATTGGTGAAAAACTGTTTTTT.

The chain employs TRBV14 and TRBJ1-4; a weak D match, TRBD1 (5 bases). V lost 3 bases, J lost 7 bases, and 9 bases lay in between. The CDR3 consists of 13 residues. Germline V CDR1 and CDR2: SGHDN, FVKESK. The CDR3 DNA sequence: TGTGCCAGCAGCCAGGCAGGGTCTGAAAAACTGTTTTTT. It is translated as CASSQAGSEKLFF.

The chain recombines TRBV11-1 with TRBJ2-2, with TRBD2 matching 9 bases. Losses at the gene ends were 4 bases for V and 7 bases for J; bases not matched to a gene: 10. The CDR3 totals 16 residues. Germline CDR1 reads SGHAT; CDR2 reads FQDESV (reference sequence). The CDR3 protein is CASSSGWRGGLGELFF. CDR3 DNA: TGTGCCAGCAGCTCCGGGTGGCGGGGGGGCCTCGGGGAGCTGTTTTTT.

The chain links TRBV11-3 to TRBJ2-7; 10 nucleotides match TRBD2. The CDR3 is 20 amino acids. The J segment lost 7 bases and the V segment lost 5 bases, leaving 26 bases of the junction unmatched. CDR1 is SGHNT and CDR2 is YENEEA in the germline V gene. The CDR3 DNA is TGTGCCAGCAGCCCGGTCCTAGCGGGAGAAAATCGCCCCGCGAGGGGGGAGCAGTACTTC. Protein: CASSPVLAGENRPARGEQYF. Based on the CDR3 plus reference TRBV11-3 and TRBJ2-7, the full variable domain is EAGVVQSPRYKIIEKKQPVAFWCNPISGHNTLYWYLQNLGQGPELLIRYENEEAVDDSQLPKDRFSAERLKGVDSTLKIQPAELGDSAVYLCASSPVLAGENRPARGEQYFGPGTRLTVT.

The chain couples TRBV18 to TRBJ1-4; D gene uncertain. The CDR3 has 13 amino acids. CDR1 is KGHSH, CDR2 LQKENI, per germline. The V gene lost 10 bases and the J gene lost 5 bases, with 14 bases spanning the gap. The CDR3 here is CATAAEENEKLFF. CDR3 bases: TGTGCCACCGCCGCGGAGGAGAATGAAAAACTGTTTTTT. The full variable domain, its missing parts supplied by reference TRBV18 and TRBJ1-4, is NAGVMQNPRHLVRRRGQEARLRCSPMKGHSHVYWYRQLPEEGLKFMVYLQKENIIDESGMPKERFSAEFPKEGPSILRIQQVVRGDSAAYFCATAAEENEKLFFGSGTQLSVL.

The rearrangement links TRBV29-1 to TRBJ1-5; 9 bases line up with TRBD1. Losses at the gene ends were 5 bases for V and 6 bases for J; bases not matched to a gene: 8. The CDR3 is made up of 14 amino acids. Per the germline V gene, CDR1 is SQVTM and CDR2 is ANQGSEA. CDR3 sequence: CSVRTGGGGQPQHF. For the CDR3, the DNA is TGCAGCGTTCGCACAGGGGGCGGGGGTCAGCCCCAGCATTTT.

V usage is TRBV5-1 and J usage is TRBJ1-1; possible D gene TRBD1, 6 bases. Trimming removed 4 bases at V and 5 bases at J, with 21 bases between. The V gene's germline CDR1 is SGHRS and CDR2 YFSETQ. This CDR3 region has 16 residues. The CDR3 DNA is TGCGCCAGCAGCACGAGTCTTACCAGGGGTCGGACTGAAGCTTTCTTT. Translated, it gives CASSTSLTRGRTEAFF.

The chain carries TRBV29-1 and TRBJ2-7, with D uncertain. The CDR3 covers 11 residues. V was shortened by 7 bases and J by 3 bases, with 10 bases between the two germline ends. Germline CDR1 SQVTM, CDR2 ANQGSEA. CDR3 nucleotide sequence: TGCAGCGGTTTGAGCCACTACGAGCAGTACTTC. Its translation: CSGLSHYEQYF.

The CDR3 loop reads CASSGARVIYSNQPQHF. CDR3 DNA: TGTGCCAGCAGTGGGGCCCGAGTCATTTATAGCAATCAGCCCCAGCATTTT. The V gene is TRBV6-1, the J gene TRBJ1-5; D ambiguous. Trimming took off 4 bases at V and 0 bases at J, with 16 bases between the two ends. This CDR3 is 17 amino acids long. Germline V CDR1 and CDR2: MNHNS, SASEGT.

This sequence joins TRBV3-1 (or the pseudogene TRBV3-2) and TRBJ2-3; D is perhaps TRBD2 (6 bases). Trimming cost V 4 bases and J 6 bases, with 11 bases left between them. Germline V gene sequence: CDR1 LGHDT, CDR2 YNNKEL (reference sequence). The CDR3 consists of 13 residues. The CDR3 sequence: CASSPTSLDTQYF. The DNA for the CDR3 is TGTGCCAGCAGCCCGACTAGTTTGGATACGCAGTATTTT.

This clone was recorded a few times. The CDR3 DNA reads as TGTGCCAGCAGCTTAGAGACCGGGAGCTACGAGCAGTACTTC. This translates into CASSLETGSYEQYF. V and J are TRBV7-8 and TRBJ2-7; maybe TRBD2 (6 bases). The V gene lost 1 base and the J gene lost 3 bases, with 10 bases spanning the gap. The V gene's germline CDR1 is SGHVS and CDR2 FQNEAQ. The CDR3 runs to 14 residues.

The chain is built from TRBV9 and TRBJ2-7, with 11 bases fitting TRBD2. J lost 0 bases, V lost 3 bases, and 11 bases had no gene match. The CDR3 has 18 residues. Per germline, CDR1 SGDLS and CDR2 YYNGEE. CDR3 in DNA: TGTGCCAGCAGCGGCGACAGAGGAACTAGCGGGAGCTCCTACGAGCAGTACTTC. Protein sequence: CASSGDRGTSGSSYEQYF.

This chain joins TRBV9 and TRBJ1-2; TRBD1 aligns across 9 bases. Germline trimming cut 3 bases from V and 4 bases from J; bases unmatched to any gene: 7. CDR3 length: 15 amino acids. The germline CDR1 and CDR2 sequences are SGDLS and YYNGEE. The CDR3 bases are TGTGCCAGCAGCGCCCCGACAGGGGGGAGCTATGGCTACACCTTC. Translation gives CASSAPTGGSYGYTF. Variable domain in full (rest from reference TRBV9 and TRBJ1-2): DSGVTQTPKHLITATGQRVTLRCSPRSGDLSVYWYQQSLDQGLQFLIQYYNGEERAKGNILERFSAQQFPDLHSELNLSSLELGDSALYFCASSAPTGGSYGYTFGSGTRLTVV.

This rearrangement joins TRBV11-2 to TRBJ2-7; 7 nucleotides line up with TRBD1. The CDR3 spans 14 residues. Germline V CDR1 and CDR2: SGHAT, FQNNGV. Trimming removed 0 bases from V and 5 bases from J; junction bases left unmatched: 4. The CDR3 sequence: CASSLEWQGDEQYF. CDR3 DNA sequence: TGTGCCAGCAGCTTAGAGTGGCAGGGGGACGAGCAGTACTTC. Together with reference TRBV11-2 and TRBJ2-7, the CDR3 gives the full variable domain: EAGVAQSPRYKIIEKRQSVAFWCNPISGHATLYWYQQILGQGPKLLIQFQNNGVVDDSQLPKDRFSAERLKGVDSTLKIQPAKLEDSAVYLCASSLEWQGDEQYFGPGTRLTVT.

The rearrangement uses TRBV5-1 and TRBJ1-4, with 9 bases aligning to TRBD1. The CDR3 consists of 16 residues. The J segment lost 6 bases and the V segment lost 0 bases, leaving 6 bases of the junction unmatched. CDR1 SGHRS and CDR2 YFSETQ come from the germline V gene. DNA for the CDR3: TGCGCCAGCAGCTTGGAAACAGGGGGCATCTATGAAAAACTGTTTTTT. It translates to CASSLETGGIYEKLFF.